The T cell receptor (beta chain) described here comes from a study of T cells after somatic rescue of genetic block. Profiling relied on immunoSEQ multiplex PCR, and the TCRdb table lists in-frame clones only, not all of them. The table lists about 67,000 clones, about 90% of them singletons. The TCR was taken from a man aged 35-49 years. The specimen was peripheral blood mononuclear cells (PBMCs).

The CDR3 here is CASSDNSGRAGEQFF. CDR3 sequence (DNA): TGTGCCAGCAGCGACAATAGCGGGAGGGCGGGTGAGCAGTTCTTC. J is TRBJ2-1 and V is TRBV7-9, with TRBD2 matching 11 bases. V lost 5 bases, J lost 9 bases, and 9 bases stayed unmatched. The CDR3 runs to 15 residues. Germline assignment: CDR1 SEHNR and CDR2 FQNEAQ (reference sequence). Full variable domain (rest looked up from reference TRBV7-9 and TRBJ2-1): DTGVSQNPRHKITKRGQNVTFRCDPISEHNRLYWYRQTLGQGPEFLTYFQNEAQLEKSRLLSDRFSAERPKGSFSTLEIQRTEQGDSAMYLCASSDNSGRAGEQFFGPGTRLTVL.